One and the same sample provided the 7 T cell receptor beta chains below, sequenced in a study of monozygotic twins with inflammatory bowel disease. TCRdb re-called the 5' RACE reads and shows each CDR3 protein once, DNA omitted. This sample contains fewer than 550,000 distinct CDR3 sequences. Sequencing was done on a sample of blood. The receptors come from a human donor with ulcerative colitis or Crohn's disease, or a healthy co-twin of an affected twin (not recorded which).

CDR3 protein: CASSQVRGETQYF. The V call is TRBV3-1, the J call TRBJ2-5; TCRdb lists TRBD1, though no DNA is available to test this call. The CDR3 covers 13 residues. CDR1 LGHDT and CDR2 YNNKEL come from the germline V gene (reference sequence).

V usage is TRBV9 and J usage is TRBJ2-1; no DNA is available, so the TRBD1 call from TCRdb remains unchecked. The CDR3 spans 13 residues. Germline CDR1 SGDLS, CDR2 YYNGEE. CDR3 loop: CASSFQGAHEQFF.

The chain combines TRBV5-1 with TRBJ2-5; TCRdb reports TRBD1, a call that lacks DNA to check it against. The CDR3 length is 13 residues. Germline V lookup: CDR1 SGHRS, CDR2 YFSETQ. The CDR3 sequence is CASNLGQTETQYF.

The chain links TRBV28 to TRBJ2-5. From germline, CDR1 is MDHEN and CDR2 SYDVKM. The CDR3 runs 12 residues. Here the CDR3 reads CASSFGWETQYF.

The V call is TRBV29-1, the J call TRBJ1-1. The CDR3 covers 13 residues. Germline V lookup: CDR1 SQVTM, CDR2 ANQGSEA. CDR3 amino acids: CSVEGTVDTEAFF. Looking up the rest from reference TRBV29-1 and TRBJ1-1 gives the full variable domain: SAVISQKPSRDICQRGTSLTIQCQVDSQVTMMFWYRQQPGQSLTLIATANQGSEATYESGFVIDKFPISRPNLTFSTLTVSNMSPEDSSIYLCSVEGTVDTEAFFGQGTRLTVV.

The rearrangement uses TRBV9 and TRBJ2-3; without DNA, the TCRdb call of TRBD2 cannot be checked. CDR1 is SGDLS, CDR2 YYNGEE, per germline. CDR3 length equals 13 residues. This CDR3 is CASSVAGPAAQFF.

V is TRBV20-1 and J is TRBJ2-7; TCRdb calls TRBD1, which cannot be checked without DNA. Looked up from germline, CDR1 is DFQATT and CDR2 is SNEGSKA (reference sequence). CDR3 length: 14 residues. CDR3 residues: CSAEDRVGSYEQYF.